These 17 T cell receptor beta chains came from one sample sequenced in a study of breast tumors, draining lymph nodes, adjacent tissues. TCRdb re-analysed the multiplex PCR reads in MiXCR, keeping a single row per CDR3 protein. This repertoire shows around 66,000 distinct CDR3 sequences, around 43% found once; its top ten account for about 8.4%. The specimen sequenced was breast tumor tissue. The origin of the receptors is a female donor with breast cancer. Some clones in this sample may be carry-over from other donors' samples.

The table lists this clonotype with a few counts. Being one base from a much bigger clone, this may be a read error. V usage is TRBV20-1 and J usage is TRBJ2-1; 7 bases fit TRBD1. The CDR3 contains 14 residues. Germline CDR1 and CDR2: DFQATT and SNEGSKA (reference sequence). CDR3 protein: CSARVQGNYTEQFF. CDR3 nucleotides: TGCAGTGCTAGAGTACAGGGGAACTACACTGAGCAGTTCTTC.

This rearrangement joins TRBV7-9 to TRBJ2-1; 7 bases are a match to TRBD1. The germline gives CDR1 SEHNR, CDR2 FQNEAQ (reference sequence). The CDR3 runs to 11 residues. Trimming took 5 bases from V and 9 from J; bases not matched to a gene: 1. The CDR3 bases are TGTGCCAGCAGCACAGGGGCTGAGCAGTTCTTC. Its protein is CASSTGAEQFF.

This clonotype was recorded a few times. This chain joins TRBV12-3 or TRBV12-4 and TRBJ1-4; D perhaps matches TRBD1 (5 bases). There are 14 residues in the CDR3. V dropped 6 bases and J dropped 7 bases, with 15 bases sitting between them. The CDR3 DNA is TGTGCCAGCAGGTTGGGACGGGAGGGTGAAAAACTGTTTTTT. The encoded protein is CASRLGREGEKLFF.

This clonotype has at least ten counts. The J gene is TRBJ1-2, the V gene TRBV10-3, with 10 bases aligning to TRBD1. CDR1 is ENHRY, CDR2 SYGVKD, per germline. Trimming took 7 bases from V and 4 from J; bases not matched to a gene: 6. The CDR3 runs to 14 residues. CDR3 bases: TGTGCCATCACCGGGGACAGGGGAAGCTATGGCTACACCTTC. It is translated as CAITGDRGSYGYTF.

J is TRBJ2-1 and V is TRBV6-1; possibly TRBD2 for D (5 bases). The CDR3 has 16 amino acids. V was shortened by 0 bases and J by 2 bases, with 11 bases between the two germline ends. CDR1 and CDR2 from the germline V gene are MNHNS and SASEGT. The chain's CDR3 is CASSEARAEAYNEQFF. CDR3 coding DNA: TGTGCCAGCAGTGAAGCCCGCGCGGAGGCCTACAATGAGCAGTTCTTC.

This rearrangement joins TRBV7-8 to TRBJ2-7; D possibly corresponds to TRBD2 (5 bases). There are 15 residues in the CDR3. Between the trimmed V and J ends, which lost 0 bases and 2 bases, there was a span of 11 bases. From germline, CDR1 is SGHVS and CDR2 FQNEAQ. The CDR3 DNA follows: TGTGCCAGCAGCTTAGCTACTGGACTTACCTACGAGCAGTACTTC. Protein product: CASSLATGLTYEQYF.

V usage is TRBV5-6 and J usage is TRBJ2-5; 10 bases fit TRBD1. The CDR3 contains 16 residues. Germline V lookup: CDR1 SGHDT, CDR2 YYEEEE. With V trimmed by 1 base and J by 4 bases, 7 bases remained unmatched. The CDR3 DNA reads TGTGCCAGCAGCTTGTTCCGGGACAGGGGTCTAGAGACCCAGTACTTC. Amino acid sequence: CASSLFRDRGLETQYF.

This clonotype was counted ten times or more. The chain carries TRBV9 and TRBJ1-2; no clear D gene. Germline CDR1 reads SGDLS; CDR2 reads YYNGEE. CDR3 length: 15 residues. V gave up 0 bases and J gave up 4 bases, with 13 bases separating them. As DNA, the CDR3 is TGTGCCAGCAGCGTAGAAAGAGTCACTACCTATGGCTACACCTTC. Amino acid sequence: CASSVERVTTYGYTF.

This clonotype was recorded only once. The CDR3 DNA follows: TGCAGTGCGAGCAGGGGAGGGGATACCTACGAGCAGTACTTC. Protein sequence: CSASRGGDTYEQYF. The chain employs TRBV20-1 and TRBJ2-7; maybe TRBD2 (7 bases). Per germline, CDR1 DFQATT and CDR2 SNEGSKA (reference sequence). This CDR3 comprises 14 residues. V lost 6 bases and J lost 2, with 17 bases in between.

In this sample, this clonotype turned up many times. This chain links TRBV12-3 or TRBV12-4 with TRBJ1-2, with D perhaps TRBD1 (5 bases). The CDR3 totals 14 residues. Deletions cut 9 bases from V and 3 bases from J, with 17 bases between. The DNA for the CDR3 is TGTGCCAGTACAAGATGGGGCAGCGACTATGGCTACACCTTC. Protein: CASTRWGSDYGYTF.

Details on this clonotype: No DNA is shown, since the ends of the CDR3 on it are uncertain; the CDR3 is the one TCRdb lists. The chain couples TRBV6-1 to TRBJ2-2; TRBD1 is the table's D call, not checked against the DNA. The CDR3 length is 23 residues, termini included. Germline V gene data show CDR1 as MNHNS and CDR2 as SASEGT. This CDR3 is CASIYLCSVEKSTWGQNTGELFF.

V and J are TRBV2 and TRBJ1-4; D unclear. The germline V gene has CDR1 SNHLY and CDR2 FYNNEI. The CDR3 has 11 amino acids. Trimming shortened V by 3 bases and J by 7 bases, and 3 bases separated the two germline ends. CDR3 in DNA: TGTGCCAGCAGTGAGGGTGAAAAACTGTTTTTT. Translating gives CASSEGEKLFF.

This clonotype appeared many times. V usage is TRBV14 and J usage is TRBJ2-2; 8 bases map to TRBD1. The CDR3 is 14 residues long. The germline V gene has CDR1 SGHDN and CDR2 FVKESK. Trimming at V came to 2 bases and at J to 5 bases, leaving 1 base not matched to a gene. The CDR3 sequence: CASSQTGGTGELFF. The CDR3 nucleotides read TGTGCCAGCAGCCAAACAGGGGGGACCGGGGAGCTGTTTTTT.

The chain recombines TRBV7-9 with TRBJ2-5, with 11 bases matching TRBD2. CDR1 and CDR2 (germline): SEHNR, FQNEAQ (reference sequence). There are 11 residues in the CDR3. CDR3 region: CASGREETQYF. For the CDR3, the DNA is TGTGCTAGCGGGAGGGAAGAGACCCAGTACTTC.

This clonotype was counted at least ten times. A read error is likely, as this CDR3 ends without the conserved phenylalanine or tryptophan. This chain joins TRBV11-2 and TRBJ2-7; D is unresolved. V was clipped by 0 bases and J by 0 bases, with 3 bases between them. The CDR3 spans 13 residues. Germline V lookup: CDR1 SGHAT, CDR2 FQNNGV. CDR3 in amino acids: CASSLEASYEQYL. The CDR3 DNA is TGTGCCAGCAGCTTAGAAGCCTCCTACGAGCAGTACCTC.

As for this clonotype: This likely comes from a read error, as the CDR3 has no conserved phenylalanine or tryptophan at its end. The limits of the CDR3 on the DNA are not certain, so only TCRdb's listed CDR3 is given. The chain links TRBV12-3 or TRBV12-4 to TRBJ2-2; the table gives TRBD1 as D, unverified against the DNA. The CDR3 length equals 15 residues, ends included. CDR3 protein: CASRKERGGGGELLL.

This clonotype has ten or more counts. The chain uses TRBV9 and TRBJ2-1; D possibly corresponds to TRBD2 (5 bases). The CDR3 is 15 amino acids. Germline V CDR1 and CDR2: SGDLS, YYNGEE. The ends were cut back, 2 bases at V and 2 bases at J, with 11 bases in the middle. The CDR3 nucleotides are TGTGCCAGCAGCGTCGGTAGCGATGCCTACAATGAGCAGTTCTTC. Translation gives CASSVGSDAYNEQFF.